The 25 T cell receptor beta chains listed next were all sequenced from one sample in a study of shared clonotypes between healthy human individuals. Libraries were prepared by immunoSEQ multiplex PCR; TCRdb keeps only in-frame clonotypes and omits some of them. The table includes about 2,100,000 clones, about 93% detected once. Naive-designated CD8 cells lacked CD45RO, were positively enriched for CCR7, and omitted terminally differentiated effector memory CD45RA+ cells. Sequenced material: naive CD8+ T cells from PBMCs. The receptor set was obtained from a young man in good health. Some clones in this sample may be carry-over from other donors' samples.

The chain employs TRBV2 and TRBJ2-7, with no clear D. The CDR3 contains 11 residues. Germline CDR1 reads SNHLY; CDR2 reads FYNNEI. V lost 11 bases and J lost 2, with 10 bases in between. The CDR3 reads CARRVAYEQYF. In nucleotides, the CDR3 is TGTGCCCGTCGCGTCGCCTACGAGCAGTACTTC. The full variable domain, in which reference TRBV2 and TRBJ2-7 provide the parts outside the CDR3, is EPEVTQTPSHQVTQMGQEVILRCVPISNHLYFYWYRQILGQKVEFLVSFYNNEISEKSEIFDDQFSVERPDGSNFTLKIRSTKLEDSAMYFCARRVAYEQYFGPGTRLTVT.

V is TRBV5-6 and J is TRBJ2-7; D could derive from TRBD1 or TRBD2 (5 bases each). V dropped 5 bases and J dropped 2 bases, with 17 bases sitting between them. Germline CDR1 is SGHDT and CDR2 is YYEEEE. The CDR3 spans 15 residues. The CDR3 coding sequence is TGTGCCAGCAGAGGGGCAGCGGCCGACCCCTACGAGCAGTACTTC. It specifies CASRGAAADPYEQYF. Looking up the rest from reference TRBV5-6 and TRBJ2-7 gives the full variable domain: DAGVTQSPTHLIKTRGQQVTLRCSPKSGHDTVSWYQQALGQGPQFIFQYYEEEERQRGNFPDRFSGHQFPNYSSELNVNALLLGDSALYLCASRGAAADPYEQYFGPGTRLTVT.

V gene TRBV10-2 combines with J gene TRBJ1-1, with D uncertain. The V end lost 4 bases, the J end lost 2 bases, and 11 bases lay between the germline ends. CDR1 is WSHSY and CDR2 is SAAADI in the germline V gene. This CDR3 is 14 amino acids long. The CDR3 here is CASSVAGGNTEAFF. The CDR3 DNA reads TGCGCCAGCAGTGTGGCAGGAGGTAACACTGAAGCTTTCTTT.

CDR3 sequence: CASSSLHQNTGELFF. CDR3 nucleotide sequence: TGTGCCAGCAGTTCCTTGCATCAGAACACCGGGGAGCTGTTTTTT. The chain combines TRBV6-1 with TRBJ2-2, with D hard to call. V lost 5 bases and J 1 base, leaving 11 bases between the germline ends. Germline-derived CDR1 and CDR2 are MNHNS and SASEGT. The CDR3 contains 15 residues.

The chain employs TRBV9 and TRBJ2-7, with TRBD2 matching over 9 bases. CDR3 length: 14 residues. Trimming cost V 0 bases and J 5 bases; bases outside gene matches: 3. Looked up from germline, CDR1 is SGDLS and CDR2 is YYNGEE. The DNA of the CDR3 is TGTGCCAGCAGCGTAGGACTAGCGGTCGACGAGCAGTACTTC. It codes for CASSVGLAVDEQYF.

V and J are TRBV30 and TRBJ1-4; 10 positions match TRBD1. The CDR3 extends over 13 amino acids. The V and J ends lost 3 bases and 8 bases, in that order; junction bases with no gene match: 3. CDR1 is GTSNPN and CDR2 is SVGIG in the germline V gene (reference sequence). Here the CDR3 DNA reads TGTGCCTGGAGGGGGACAGGGGAGGAAAAACTGTTTTTT. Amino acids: CAWRGTGEEKLFF. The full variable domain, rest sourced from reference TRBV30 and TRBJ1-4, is SQTIHQWPATLVQPVGSPLSLECTVEGTSNPNLYWYRQAAGRGLQLLFYSVGIGQISSEVPQNLSASRPQDRQFILSSKKLLLSDSGFYLCAWRGTGEEKLFFGSGTQLSVL.

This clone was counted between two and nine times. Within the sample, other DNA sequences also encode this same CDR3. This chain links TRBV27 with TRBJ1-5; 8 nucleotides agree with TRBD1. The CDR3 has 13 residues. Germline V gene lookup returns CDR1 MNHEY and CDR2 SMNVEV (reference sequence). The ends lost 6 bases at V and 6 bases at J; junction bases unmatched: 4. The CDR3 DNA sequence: TGTGCCAGCAGAGGACAGGGTCTTCAGCCCCAGCATTTT. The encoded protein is CASRGQGLQPQHF.

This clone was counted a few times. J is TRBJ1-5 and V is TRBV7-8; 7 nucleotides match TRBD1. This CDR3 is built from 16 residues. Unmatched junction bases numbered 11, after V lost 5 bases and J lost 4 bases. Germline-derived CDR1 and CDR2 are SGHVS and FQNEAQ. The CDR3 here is CASSLQGGRDNQPQHF. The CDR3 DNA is TGTGCCAGCAGCCTTCAGGGGGGCAGGGATAATCAGCCCCAGCATTTT.

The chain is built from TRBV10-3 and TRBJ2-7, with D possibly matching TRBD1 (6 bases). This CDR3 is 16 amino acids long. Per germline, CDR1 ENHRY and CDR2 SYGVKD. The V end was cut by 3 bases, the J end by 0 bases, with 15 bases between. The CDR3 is CAISEAGTIRSYEQYF. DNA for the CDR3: TGTGCCATCAGTGAAGCCGGGACAATCCGCTCCTACGAGCAGTACTTC.

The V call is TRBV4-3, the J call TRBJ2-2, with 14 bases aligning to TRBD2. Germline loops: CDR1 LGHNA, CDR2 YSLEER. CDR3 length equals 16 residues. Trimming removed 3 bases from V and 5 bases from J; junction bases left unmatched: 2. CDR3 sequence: CASSQGTSGRTGELFF. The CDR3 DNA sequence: TGCGCCAGCAGCCAGGGGACTAGCGGGAGAACCGGGGAGCTGTTTTTT.

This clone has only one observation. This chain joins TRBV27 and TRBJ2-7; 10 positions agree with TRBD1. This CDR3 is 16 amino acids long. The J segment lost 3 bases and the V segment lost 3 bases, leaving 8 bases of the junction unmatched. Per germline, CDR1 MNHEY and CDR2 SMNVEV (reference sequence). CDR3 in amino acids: CASSFSGTGDFYEQYF. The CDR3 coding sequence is TGTGCCAGCAGTTTTAGCGGGACAGGGGACTTCTACGAGCAGTACTTC.

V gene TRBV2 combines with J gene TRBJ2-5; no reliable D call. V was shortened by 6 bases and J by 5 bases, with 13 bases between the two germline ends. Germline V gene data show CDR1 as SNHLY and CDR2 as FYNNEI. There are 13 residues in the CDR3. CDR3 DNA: TGTGCCAGCAGATACAGCCTCGGGGAGACCCAGTACTTC. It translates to CASRYSLGETQYF.

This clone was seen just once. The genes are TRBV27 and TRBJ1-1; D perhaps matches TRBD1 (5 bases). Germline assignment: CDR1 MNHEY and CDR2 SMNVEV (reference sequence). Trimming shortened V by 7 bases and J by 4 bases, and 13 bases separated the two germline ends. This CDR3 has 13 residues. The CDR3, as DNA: TGTGCCAGCACCCGATCGGGGGGCACTGAAGCTTTCTTT. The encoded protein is CASTRSGGTEAFF.

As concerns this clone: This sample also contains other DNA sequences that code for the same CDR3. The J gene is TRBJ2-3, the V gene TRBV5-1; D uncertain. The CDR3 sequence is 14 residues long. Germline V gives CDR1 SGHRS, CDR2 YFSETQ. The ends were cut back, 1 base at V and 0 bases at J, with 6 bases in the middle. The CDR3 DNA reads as TGCGCCAGCAGCTTGAGGGATAGCACAGATACGCAGTATTTT. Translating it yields CASSLRDSTDTQYF.

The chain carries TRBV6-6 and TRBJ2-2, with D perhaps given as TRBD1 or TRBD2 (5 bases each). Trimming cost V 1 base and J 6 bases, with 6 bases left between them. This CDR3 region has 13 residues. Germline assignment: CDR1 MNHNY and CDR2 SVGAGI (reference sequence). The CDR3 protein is CASSYWGPGELFF. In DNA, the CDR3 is TGTGCCAGCAGTTACTGGGGACCCGGGGAGCTGTTTTTT.

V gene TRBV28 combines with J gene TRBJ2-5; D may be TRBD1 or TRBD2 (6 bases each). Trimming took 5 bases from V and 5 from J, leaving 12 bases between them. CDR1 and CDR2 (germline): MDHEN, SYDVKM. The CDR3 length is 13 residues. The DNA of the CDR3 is TGTGCCAGCAGTCAGGACAGCGGGGAGACCCAGTACTTC. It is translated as CASSQDSGETQYF.

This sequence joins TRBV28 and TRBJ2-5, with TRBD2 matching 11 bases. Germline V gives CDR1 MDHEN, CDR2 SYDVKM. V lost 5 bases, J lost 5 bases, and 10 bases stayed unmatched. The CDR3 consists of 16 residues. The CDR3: CASSIGLAGGGETQYF. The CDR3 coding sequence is TGTGCCAGCAGTATTGGACTAGCGGGTGGAGGGGAGACCCAGTACTTC. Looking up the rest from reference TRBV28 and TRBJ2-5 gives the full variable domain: DVKVTQSSRYLVKRTGEKVFLECVQDMDHENMFWYRQDPGLGLRLIYFSYDVKMKEKGDIPEGYSVSREKKERFSLILESASTNQTSMYLCASSIGLAGGGETQYFGPGTRLLVL.

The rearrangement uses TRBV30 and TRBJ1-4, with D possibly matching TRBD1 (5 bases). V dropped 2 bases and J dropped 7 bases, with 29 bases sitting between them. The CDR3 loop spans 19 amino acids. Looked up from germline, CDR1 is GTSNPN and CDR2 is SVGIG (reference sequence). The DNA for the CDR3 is TGTGCCTGGAGTCCGGAGGACACCGCGGAATTTAGGCTGAGTGAAAAACTGTTTTTT. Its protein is CAWSPEDTAEFRLSEKLFF.

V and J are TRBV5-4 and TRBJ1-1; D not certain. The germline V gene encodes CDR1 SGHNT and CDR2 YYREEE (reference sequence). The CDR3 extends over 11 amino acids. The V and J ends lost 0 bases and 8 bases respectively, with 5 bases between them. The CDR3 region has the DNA TGTGCCAGCAGCTTGGGCTGGGAAGCTTTCTTT. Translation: CASSLGWEAFF.

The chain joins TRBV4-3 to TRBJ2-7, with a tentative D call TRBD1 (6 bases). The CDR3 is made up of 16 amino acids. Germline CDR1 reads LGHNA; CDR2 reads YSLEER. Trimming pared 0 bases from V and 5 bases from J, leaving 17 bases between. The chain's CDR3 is CASSQDKGQGLDEQYF. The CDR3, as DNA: TGCGCCAGCAGCCAAGATAAAGGGCAGGGGCTCGACGAGCAGTACTTC.

The CDR3 DNA sequence: TGTGCCAGCAGTACCACCGGGACCTCCTACGAGCAGTACTTC. This gives the protein CASSTTGTSYEQYF. The rearrangement uses TRBV28 and TRBJ2-7; D possibly uses TRBD1 or TRBD2 (5 bases each). CDR3 size: 14 residues. Germline-derived CDR1 and CDR2 are MDHEN and SYDVKM. Trimming took 5 bases from V and 0 from J, leaving 11 bases between them.

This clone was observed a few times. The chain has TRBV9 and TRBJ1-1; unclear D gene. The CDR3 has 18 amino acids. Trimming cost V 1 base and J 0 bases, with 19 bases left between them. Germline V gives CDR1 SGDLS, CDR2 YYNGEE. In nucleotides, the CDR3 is TGTGCCAGCAGCGTAAGAGAAATTGCATCGCCAATGAACACTGAAGCTTTCTTT. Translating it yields CASSVREIASPMNTEAFF.

This chain's CDR3 is CASSLSFGGLPNEKLFF. The CDR3 DNA is TGTGCCAGCAGTTTATCGTTCGGGGGGCTACCTAATGAAAAACTGTTTTTT. J is TRBJ1-4 and V is TRBV27, with D perhaps matching TRBD1 (6 bases). The ends were cut back, 0 bases at V and 3 bases at J, with 14 bases in the middle. CDR1 is MNHEY and CDR2 is SMNVEV in the germline V gene (reference sequence). This CDR3 spans 17 amino acids.

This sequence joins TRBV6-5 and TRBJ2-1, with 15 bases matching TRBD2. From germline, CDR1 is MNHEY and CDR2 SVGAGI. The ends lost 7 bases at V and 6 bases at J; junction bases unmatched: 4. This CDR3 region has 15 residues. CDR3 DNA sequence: TGTGCCAGCACCCGGGGACTAGCGGGAGGCAATGAGCAGTTCTTC. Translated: CASTRGLAGGNEQFF.

The CDR3, as DNA: TGTGCCGGGCCGACAGGGTTTGGCGGGGAGCTGTTTTTT. Residues: CAGPTGFGGELFF. V gene TRBV30 combines with J gene TRBJ2-2, with TRBD1 matching 7 bases. The CDR3 spans 13 residues. The junction had 10 bases not matched to a gene; V was cut back by 8 bases and J by 7 bases. Germline V gene sequence: CDR1 GTSNPN, CDR2 SVGIG (reference sequence).